A single sample is the source of the 22 T cell receptor beta chains below, sequenced in a study of T cell responses to AZD1222 COVID-19 vaccine. Profiling relied on immunoSEQ multiplex PCR, and the TCRdb table lists in-frame clones only, not all of them. The sample lists around 130,000 clones, approximately 90% occurring once. Source: peripheral blood, taken on day 0 of AZD1222 vaccination. These receptors were collected from an adult in good health.

The chain combines TRBV27 with TRBJ2-5; 7 bases agree with TRBD2. From germline, CDR1 is MNHEY and CDR2 SMNVEV (reference sequence). V lost 0 bases and J lost 7; bases outside the gene matches: 2. This CDR3 comprises 13 residues. CDR3 residues: CASSLSAGATQYF. CDR3 nucleotides: TGTGCCAGCAGTTTATCGGCGGGAGCGACCCAGTACTTC.

The V call is TRBV3-1 (or the pseudogene TRBV3-2), the J call TRBJ1-5; TRBD1 is a possible D gene (5 bases). The CDR3 is 12 residues long. Trimming left V 4 bases short and J 12 bases short, with 13 bases between. Germline lookup yields CDR1 LGHDT and CDR2 YNNKEL (reference sequence). The CDR3 reads CASSRNEGVQHF. Here the CDR3 DNA reads TGTGCCAGCAGCCGCAATGAAGGGGTCCAGCATTTT.

The gene calls are TRBV5-5 and TRBJ1-1; 7 bases fit TRBD1. The V gene's germline CDR1 is SGHKS and CDR2 YYEKEE (reference sequence). This CDR3 region has 14 residues. With 4 bases clipped from V and 0 bases from J, the junction kept 3 bases outside the gene matches. CDR3 DNA sequence: TGTGCCAGCAGCCGACAGGGCCTGAACACTGAAGCTTTCTTT. This translates into CASSRQGLNTEAFF.

This clone was seen once. This chain connects TRBV2 to TRBJ2-2; D is possibly TRBD1 or TRBD2 (5 bases each). Per the germline V gene, CDR1 is SNHLY and CDR2 is FYNNEI. This CDR3 is 13 amino acids long. Trimming cost V 2 bases and J 8 bases, with 9 bases left between them. DNA of the CDR3: TGTGCCAGCAGTGAATTAGGGACGGGGGAGCTGTTTTTT. This codes for CASSELGTGELFF. Drawing the rest from reference TRBV2 and TRBJ2-2, the complete variable domain is EPEVTQTPSHQVTQMGQEVILRCVPISNHLYFYWYRQILGQKVEFLVSFYNNEISEKSEIFDDQFSVERPDGSNFTLKIRSTKLEDSAMYFCASSELGTGELFFGEGSRLTVL.

This chain links TRBV2 with TRBJ1-3; TRBD1 is a possible D gene (5 bases). The CDR3 sequence is 14 residues long. V gave up 3 bases and J gave up 8 bases, with 14 bases separating them. Germline CDR1 and CDR2: SNHLY and FYNNEI. Here the CDR3 DNA reads TGTGCCAGCAGTGAGGTGACGGGGGGGGACACCATATATTTT. Its protein product is CASSEVTGGDTIYF.

V gene TRBV12-5 combines with J gene TRBJ1-5; no reliable D call. The V end was cut by 3 bases, the J end by 1 base, with 4 bases between. The germline V gene has CDR1 LGHNT and CDR2 FRNRAP. The CDR3 contains 13 residues. The CDR3 is CASGFESNQPQHF. The CDR3 bases are TGTGCTAGTGGTTTCGAGAGCAATCAGCCCCAGCATTTT.

In DNA form, the CDR3 reads TGTGCCGCCGGGACAGGGACATCTGGGGCCAACGTCCTGACTTTC. It is translated as CAAGTGTSGANVLTF. The rearrangement links TRBV6-5 to TRBJ2-6, with 9 bases that match TRBD1. V gave up 11 bases and J gave up 1 base; unmatched junction bases: 6. Looked up from germline, CDR1 is MNHEY and CDR2 is SVGAGI. This CDR3 is 15 amino acids long.

Here the CDR3 reads CASSFGDYGYTF. CDR3 in DNA: TGTGCCAGCAGTTTCGGTGACTATGGCTACACCTTC. This chain connects TRBV12-3 or TRBV12-4 to TRBJ1-2; D ambiguous. The CDR3 extends over 12 amino acids. The V end lost 3 bases, the J end lost 3 bases, and 5 bases lay between the germline ends.

V and J are TRBV29-1 and TRBJ1-2; 7 nucleotides agree with TRBD1. The CDR3 has 13 amino acids. With V trimmed by 8 bases and J by 1 base, 7 bases remained unmatched. Per the germline V gene, CDR1 is SQVTM and CDR2 is ANQGSEA. The chain's CDR3 is CSTWDSFNYGYTF. CDR3 DNA sequence: TGCAGCACCTGGGACAGCTTTAACTATGGCTACACCTTC.

The chain carries TRBV19 and TRBJ2-4; tentative D call: TRBD1 (5 bases). The germline CDR1 and CDR2 sequences are LNHDA and SQIVND (reference sequence). The ends were cut back, 5 bases at V and 2 bases at J, with 10 bases in the middle. The CDR3 has 14 amino acids. The CDR3 DNA sequence: TGTGCCAGTAGTCCAGGGTATTCCAAAAACATTCAGTACTTC. Residues: CASSPGYSKNIQYF.

The gene calls are TRBV2 and TRBJ2-1; 10 bases are a match to TRBD2. The V and J ends lost 8 bases and 9 bases, in that order; junction bases with no gene match: 19. The V gene's germline CDR1 is SNHLY and CDR2 FYNNEI. The CDR3 sequence is 17 residues long. CDR3 nucleotides: TGTGCCAGCCAAGGCCGATTACTAGCGGGGTTTTTGCGTGAGCAGTTCTTC. Amino acid sequence: CASQGRLLAGFLREQFF.

This chain uses TRBV14 with TRBJ1-1; D is uncertain. Germline CDR1 SGHDN, CDR2 FVKESK. CDR3 length: 13 amino acids. The V end lost 3 bases, the J end lost 4 bases, and 9 bases lay between the germline ends. CDR3 in amino acids: CASSQGGFTEAFF. The CDR3 DNA reads TGTGCCAGCAGCCAGGGAGGATTCACTGAAGCTTTCTTT.

The chain employs TRBV18 and TRBJ2-6; 8 positions agree with TRBD2. The J segment lost 1 base and the V segment lost 2 bases, leaving 7 bases of the junction unmatched. This CDR3 has 18 residues. Per the germline V gene, CDR1 is KGHSH and CDR2 is LQKENI. For the CDR3, the DNA is TGTGCCAGCTCACCAGGGCGGGAGGTCCTTTCTGGGGCCAACGTCCTGACTTTC. Encoded protein: CASSPGREVLSGANVLTF.

The V gene is TRBV9, the J gene TRBJ2-1; no firm D call. Deletions cut 0 bases from V and 8 bases from J, with 12 bases between. Germline V gene data show CDR1 as SGDLS and CDR2 as YYNGEE. The CDR3 is made up of 14 amino acids. CDR3 bases: TGTGCCAGCAGCGTAGACATGAGCAGCGATGAGCAGTTCTTC. Its protein product is CASSVDMSSDEQFF.

V is TRBV24-1 and J is TRBJ1-5; D unresolved. Trimming pared 1 base from V and 0 bases from J, leaving 15 bases between. This CDR3 is built from 18 residues. In germline, CDR1 is KGHDR, CDR2 SFDVKD. CDR3 residues: CATSDLRAAAYSNQPQHF. As DNA, the CDR3 is TGTGCCACCAGTGATTTACGGGCTGCGGCTTATAGCAATCAGCCCCAGCATTTT.

This chain links TRBV7-2 with TRBJ1-3; TRBD1 might be the D (6 bases). Germline CDR1 reads SGHTA; CDR2 reads FQGNSA. Trimming pared 4 bases from V and 4 bases from J, leaving 8 bases between. The CDR3 is 13 residues long. This CDR3 is CASSSDRGNTIYF. The DNA for the CDR3 is TGTGCCAGCAGCTCCGACAGGGGAAACACCATATATTTT.

The chain uses TRBV10-1 and TRBJ2-5, with TRBD2 identical over 8 bases. Germline CDR1 and CDR2: WNHNN and SYGVQD (reference sequence). The CDR3 length is 13 residues. V trimming: 8 bases; J trimming: 3 bases; junction bases outside the gene matches: 5. The CDR3 nucleotides are TGCGCCAGCTCCCCCGGGGGGGAAGAGACCCAGTACTTC. Protein sequence: CASSPGGEETQYF.

This clone has a handful of counts. The chain is built from TRBV28 and TRBJ1-2, with D uncertain. V lost 7 bases and J 4 bases, leaving 19 bases between the germline ends. The CDR3 has 15 residues. CDR1 and CDR2 (germline): MDHEN, SYDVKM. The DNA for the CDR3 is TGTGCCAGCACACCAGCCCTGGAAGGGTTCTATGGCTACACCTTC. It is translated as CASTPALEGFYGYTF.

This clone has only a few counts. The CDR3 spells CASSQGQAKTQYF. The DNA for the CDR3 is TGTGCCAGCAGCCAGGGACAGGCAAAGACCCAGTACTTC. The genes are TRBV11-3 and TRBJ2-5; 8 bases agree with TRBD1. The CDR3 has 13 amino acids. V was clipped by 5 bases and J by 6 bases; unmatched bases: 5. Germline values: CDR1 SGHNT, CDR2 YENEEA.

The V gene is TRBV28, the J gene TRBJ1-1; D gene unclear. The V gene lost 6 bases and the J gene lost 1 base, with 3 bases spanning the gap. Per germline, CDR1 MDHEN and CDR2 SYDVKM. The CDR3 runs to 11 residues. CDR3 sequence: CASRQNTEAFF. The CDR3 nucleotides are TGTGCCAGCAGACAGAACACTGAAGCTTTCTTT. Looking up the rest from reference TRBV28 and TRBJ1-1 gives the full variable domain: DVKVTQSSRYLVKRTGEKVFLECVQDMDHENMFWYRQDPGLGLRLIYFSYDVKMKEKGDIPEGYSVSREKKERFSLILESASTNQTSMYLCASRQNTEAFFGQGTRLTVV.

V usage is TRBV5-6 and J usage is TRBJ1-2, with TRBD1 matching 7 bases. Germline V gene sequence: CDR1 SGHDT, CDR2 YYEEEE. The V gene end was trimmed by 0 bases and the J gene end by 5 bases; junction bases not matched to a gene: 7. The CDR3 totals 15 residues. In DNA, the CDR3 is TGTGCCAGCAGCTTGGCGGAGGGGGCGTCTTATGGCTACACCTTC. Its protein is CASSLAEGASYGYTF.

The V gene is TRBV5-1, the J gene TRBJ2-7, with TRBD2 matching over 9 bases. Germline V gene data show CDR1 as SGHRS and CDR2 as YFSETQ. V dropped 3 bases and J dropped 4; count of bases not matched to a gene: 11. This CDR3 has 16 amino acids. This chain's CDR3 is CASSYGGGRAVYEQYF. The CDR3, as DNA: TGCGCCAGCAGCTATGGGGGCGGGAGGGCCGTATACGAGCAGTACTTC. The whole variable domain, filled in from reference TRBV5-1 and TRBJ2-7, reads KAGVTQTPRYLIKTRGQQVTLSCSPISGHRSVSWYQQTPGQGLQFLFEYFSETQRNKGNFPGRFSGRQFSNSRSEMNVSTLELGDSALYLCASSYGGGRAVYEQYFGPGTRLTVT.